Listed below are T cell receptor beta chains from one sample, sequenced in a study of CD8+ T cells in alopecia areata. TCRdb's table, derived via immunoSEQ multiplex PCR, lists solely in-frame clones and lacks some. The sample contains some 150,000 clones, 50% to 75% of which appear only once. Specimen: CD4+ T cells sorted from blood, collected at roughly week 58, from a patient treated with tofacitinib. The receptors here all came from a human donor with alopecia areata. Each CDR3 is given with its conserved first and last residue. D genes are given only for firm matches.

v_gene: TRBV7-3; len: 13; d_gene: -; CDR3aa: CASSSSLGYGYTF
v_gene: TRBV29-1; len: 12; d_gene: -; CDR3aa: CSVGGSTDTQYF
v_gene: TRBV29-1; len: 16; d_gene: TRBD2; CDR3aa: CSGEGLAGGRQETQYF
v_gene: TRBV19; len: 16; d_gene: TRBD2; CDR3aa: CASSSRTSGGAVTQYF
v_gene: TRBV9; len: 15; d_gene: -; CDR3aa: CASSVVKGKFNEQYF
v_gene: TRBV5-1; len: 17; d_gene: TRBD1; CDR3aa: CASSSRDRGSSYNEQFF
v_gene: TRBV28; len: 17; d_gene: TRBD1; CDR3aa: CASSPLKTGTGYAEQFF
v_gene: TRBV5-1; len: 16; d_gene: -; CDR3aa: CASSLATGSGANVLTF
v_gene: TRBV25-1; len: 14; d_gene: TRBD2; CDR3aa: CASSLAGGQETQYF
v_gene: TRBV25-1; len: 15; d_gene: TRBD1; CDR3aa: CASSATGVSNPTQYF
v_gene: TRBV5-1; len: 14; d_gene: -; CDR3aa: CASSPGTVGSEQFF
v_gene: TRBV2; len: 17; d_gene: -; CDR3aa: CASSEALLGESNQPQHF
v_gene: TRBV5-1; len: 16; d_gene: -; CDR3aa: CASSLGSRGSSNEQFF
v_gene: TRBV25-1; len: 14; d_gene: -; CDR3aa: CASVPAAGNEKLFF
v_gene: TRBV29-1; len: 15; d_gene: -; CDR3aa: CSVVVVGSRNQPQHF
v_gene: TRBV29-1; len: 9; d_gene: -; CDR3aa: CSVGDTQYF
v_gene: TRBV19; len: 15; d_gene: -; CDR3aa: CASSGAVPFNEKLFF
v_gene: TRBV7-9; len: 14; d_gene: TRBD1; CDR3aa: CASSKGQGSYEQYF
v_gene: TRBV29-1; len: 13; d_gene: -; CDR3aa: CSVAPHDTGELFF
v_gene: TRBV5-1; len: 13; d_gene: -; CDR3aa: CASRLGPTGELFF
v_gene: TRBV7-9; len: 15; d_gene: -; CDR3aa: CASSSLRGGSYEQYF
v_gene: TRBV6-6; len: 14; d_gene: TRBD1; CDR3aa: CASTERTGKYEQYF
v_gene: TRBV18; len: 14; d_gene: -; CDR3aa: CASSPPLLTDTQYF
v_gene: TRBV7-9; len: 14; d_gene: TRBD1; CDR3aa: CASSLGQGSYGYTF
v_gene: TRBV29-1; len: 14; d_gene: -; CDR3aa: CSVVLVGDNQPQHF
v_gene: TRBV13; len: 12; d_gene: -; CDR3aa: CASSLERHEQYF
v_gene: TRBV7-3; len: 15; d_gene: TRBD2; CDR3aa: CASSSGGSSTDTQYF
v_gene: TRBV15; len: 16; d_gene: -; CDR3aa: CATSREQGLFTDTQYF
v_gene: TRBV12-5; len: 11; d_gene: TRBD1; CDR3aa: CAQGATDTQYF
v_gene: TRBV5-1; len: 14; d_gene: -; CDR3aa: CASSPGDARETQYF
v_gene: TRBV29-1; len: 13; d_gene: TRBD1; CDR3aa: CSVKQGLSYEQYF
v_gene: TRBV7-9; len: 14; d_gene: TRBD1; CDR3aa: CASSPGTGLAEQFF
v_gene: TRBV10-3; len: 13; d_gene: -; CDR3aa: CAISPGLNTEAFF
v_gene: TRBV29-1; len: 14; d_gene: -; CDR3aa: CSVDGRGGNTEAFF
v_gene: TRBV29-1; len: 14; d_gene: -; CDR3aa: CSVRMGQGASPLHF
v_gene: TRBV30; len: 14; d_gene: -; CDR3aa: CAWSGKGQQVGYTF
v_gene: TRBV25-1; len: 13; d_gene: -; CDR3aa: CASSDRYQETQYF
v_gene: TRBV27; len: 13; d_gene: TRBD1; CDR3aa: CATRQGAWETQYF
v_gene: TRBV4-2; len: 16; d_gene: -; CDR3aa: CASSLAGASDTDTQYF
v_gene: TRBV29-1; len: 13; d_gene: TRBD1; CDR3aa: CSVDQDRVGGYTF
v_gene: TRBV25-1; len: 16; d_gene: -; CDR3aa: CASRAARRAGDQPQHF
v_gene: TRBV5-1; len: 15; d_gene: TRBD1; CDR3aa: CASSQDRASTDTQYF